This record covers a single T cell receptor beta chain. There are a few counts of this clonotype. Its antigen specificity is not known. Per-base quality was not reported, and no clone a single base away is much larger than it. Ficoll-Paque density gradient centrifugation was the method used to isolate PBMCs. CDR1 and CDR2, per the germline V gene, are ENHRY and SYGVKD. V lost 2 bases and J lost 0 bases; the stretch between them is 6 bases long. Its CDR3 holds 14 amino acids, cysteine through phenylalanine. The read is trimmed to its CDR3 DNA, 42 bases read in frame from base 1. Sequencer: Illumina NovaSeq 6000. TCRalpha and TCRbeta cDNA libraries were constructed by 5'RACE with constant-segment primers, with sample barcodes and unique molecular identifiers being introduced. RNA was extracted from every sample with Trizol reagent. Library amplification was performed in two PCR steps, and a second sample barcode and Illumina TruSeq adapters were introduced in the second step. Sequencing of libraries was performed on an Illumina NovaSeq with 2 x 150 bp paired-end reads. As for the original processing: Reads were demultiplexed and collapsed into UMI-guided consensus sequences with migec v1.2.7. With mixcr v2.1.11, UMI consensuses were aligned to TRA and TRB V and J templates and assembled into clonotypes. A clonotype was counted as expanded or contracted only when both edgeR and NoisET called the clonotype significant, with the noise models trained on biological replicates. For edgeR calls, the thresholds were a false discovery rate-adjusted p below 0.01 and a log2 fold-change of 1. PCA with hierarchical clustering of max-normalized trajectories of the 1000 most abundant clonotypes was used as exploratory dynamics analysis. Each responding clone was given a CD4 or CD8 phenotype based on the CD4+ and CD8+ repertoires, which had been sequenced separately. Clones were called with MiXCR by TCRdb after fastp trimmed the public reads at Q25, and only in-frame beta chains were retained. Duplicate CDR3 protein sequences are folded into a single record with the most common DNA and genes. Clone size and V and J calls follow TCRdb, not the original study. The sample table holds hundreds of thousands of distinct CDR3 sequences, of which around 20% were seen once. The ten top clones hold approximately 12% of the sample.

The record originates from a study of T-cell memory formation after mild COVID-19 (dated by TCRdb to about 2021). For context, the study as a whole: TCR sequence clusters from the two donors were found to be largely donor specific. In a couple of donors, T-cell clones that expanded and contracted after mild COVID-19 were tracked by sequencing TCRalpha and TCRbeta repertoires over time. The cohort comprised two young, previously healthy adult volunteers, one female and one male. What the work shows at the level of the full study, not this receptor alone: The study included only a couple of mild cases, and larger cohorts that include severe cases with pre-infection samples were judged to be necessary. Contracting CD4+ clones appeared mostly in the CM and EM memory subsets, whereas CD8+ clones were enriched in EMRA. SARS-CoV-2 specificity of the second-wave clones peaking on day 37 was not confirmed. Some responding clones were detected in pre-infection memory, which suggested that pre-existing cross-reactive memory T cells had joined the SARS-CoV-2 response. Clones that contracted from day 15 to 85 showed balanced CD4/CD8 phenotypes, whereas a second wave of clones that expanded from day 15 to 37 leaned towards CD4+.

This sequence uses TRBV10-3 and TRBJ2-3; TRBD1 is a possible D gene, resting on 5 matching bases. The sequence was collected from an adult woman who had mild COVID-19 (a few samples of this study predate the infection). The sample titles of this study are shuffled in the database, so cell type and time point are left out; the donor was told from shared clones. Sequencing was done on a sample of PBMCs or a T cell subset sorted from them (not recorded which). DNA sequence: TGTGCCATCAGTGAGGGACAAAGCACAGATACGCAGTATTTT. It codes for CAISEGQSTDTQYF.